These 32 T cell receptor beta chains were sequenced from one sample in a study of shared clonotypes between healthy human individuals. Profiling relied on immunoSEQ multiplex PCR, and the TCRdb table lists in-frame clones only, not all of them. The sample yields 2 million to 2.5 million clones, 80% to 95% seen once. Sequencing was performed on naive CD4+ T cells from PBMCs. Subset noted: CD45RA+ positively selected. Receptors originate from a man aged 18 to 30 in good health. Some clones in this sample may be carry-over from other donors' samples.

This chain uses TRBV5-5 with TRBJ2-5, with D unresolved. The CDR3 has 14 amino acids. With 1 base removed from V and 0 bases from J, the gap between germline ends came to 7 bases. Germline CDR1 and CDR2: SGHKS and YYEKEE (reference sequence). CDR3 in DNA: TGTGCCAGCAGCTTGCAGCTTAACCAAGAGACCCAGTACTTC. Protein sequence: CASSLQLNQETQYF.

The table lists this clone with a count of one. The chain has TRBV2 and TRBJ2-7; D uncertain. The CDR3 sequence is 12 residues long. The germline V and J ends were trimmed by 6 bases and 5 bases, with 11 bases remaining between them. Germline lookup yields CDR1 SNHLY and CDR2 FYNNEI. In DNA, the CDR3 is TGTGCCAGCAGGCCAGCGCTCGACGAGCAGTACTTC. This codes for CASRPALDEQYF.

V is TRBV11-2 and J is TRBJ2-7; 7 bases are shared with TRBD1. Losses at the gene ends were 3 bases for V and 6 bases for J; bases not matched to a gene: 11. Germline loops: CDR1 SGHAT, CDR2 FQNNGV. The CDR3 length is 15 residues. The chain's CDR3 is CASSLLQGPSLEQYF. For the CDR3, the DNA is TGTGCCAGCAGCTTGCTACAGGGGCCATCCCTCGAGCAGTACTTC.

The chain joins TRBV5-6 to TRBJ1-5, with a possible D match to TRBD1 (6 bases). V was shortened by 1 base and J by 4 bases, with 18 bases between the two germline ends. This CDR3 is built from 17 residues. Germline V gene lookup returns CDR1 SGHDT and CDR2 YYEEEE. The CDR3 coding sequence is TGTGCCAGCAGCTTGTGGTTGTCCAGGGGCTCAAATCAGCCCCAGCATTTT. It codes for CASSLWLSRGSNQPQHF.

This clone was seen a few times. The chain employs TRBV5-4 and TRBJ2-1, with 8 bases matching TRBD2. The CDR3 is 15 amino acids. The V and J ends lost 2 bases and 3 bases, in that order; junction bases with no gene match: 4. Looked up from germline, CDR1 is SGHNT and CDR2 is YYREEE (reference sequence). CDR3: CASSFPAGDYNEQFF. The CDR3 region has the DNA TGTGCCAGCAGCTTTCCAGCGGGAGACTACAATGAGCAGTTCTTC.

The chain recombines TRBV2 with TRBJ2-7; 7 positions match TRBD1. The CDR3 spans 13 residues. Germline loops: CDR1 SNHLY, CDR2 FYNNEI. Trimming at V came to 8 bases and at J to 0 bases, leaving 4 bases not matched to a gene. The CDR3 sequence is CASGRTGSYEQYF. Written as DNA, the CDR3 is TGTGCCAGCGGAAGGACAGGCTCCTACGAGCAGTACTTC.

The V and J genes are TRBV30 and TRBJ1-6; perhaps TRBD1 as D (6 bases). V was pared by 0 bases and J by 0 bases, with 9 bases between. The V gene's germline CDR1 is GTSNPN and CDR2 SVGIG (reference sequence). The CDR3 sequence is 16 residues long. The CDR3 sequence: CAWSVGGSSYNSPLHF. The CDR3 DNA is TGTGCCTGGAGTGTAGGGGGTAGCTCCTATAATTCACCCCTCCACTTT.

This chain connects TRBV28 to TRBJ2-7; maybe TRBD2 (5 bases). Germline lookup yields CDR1 MDHEN and CDR2 SYDVKM. Trimming took off 8 bases at V and 5 bases at J, with 25 bases between the two ends. This CDR3 region has 16 residues. Here the CDR3 reads CASVGNGVGRADEQYF. Written as DNA, the CDR3 is TGTGCCAGCGTAGGCAACGGAGTAGGGCGGGCAGACGAGCAGTACTTC.

The J gene is TRBJ2-7, the V gene TRBV5-5; maybe TRBD2 (5 bases). Trimming removed 0 bases at V and 2 bases at J, with 12 bases between. Germline assignment: CDR1 SGHKS and CDR2 YYEKEE (reference sequence). This CDR3 has 15 amino acids. The CDR3 reads CASSLAGVPTYEQYF. In DNA, the CDR3 is TGTGCCAGCAGCTTGGCCGGGGTTCCCACCTACGAGCAGTACTTC.

V is TRBV5-1 and J is TRBJ2-6; TRBD2 might be the D (5 bases). The ends were cut back, 5 bases at V and 4 bases at J, with 16 bases in the middle. The CDR3 is 16 residues long. In germline, CDR1 is SGHRS, CDR2 YFSETQ. The CDR3, as DNA: TGCGCCAGCAGTTTGCCGGGGTCCGGAGGGGCCAACGTCCTGACTTTC. Its translation is CASSLPGSGGANVLTF.

This chain joins TRBV18 and TRBJ2-3; unclear D gene. The CDR3 is made up of 13 amino acids. Trimming stripped 1 base from V and 6 bases from J, with 8 bases between. CDR1 and CDR2 (germline): KGHSH, LQKENI. The DNA for the CDR3 is TGTGCCAGCTCACCACTTGCCGGGGATACGCAGTATTTT. Translation gives CASSPLAGDTQYF.

The chain recombines TRBV6-5 with TRBJ2-7; 7 nucleotides match TRBD2. Germline V gene sequence: CDR1 MNHEY, CDR2 SVGAGI. V lost 6 bases to trimming and J lost 5 bases; unmatched junction nucleotides: 10. The CDR3 extends over 14 amino acids. This CDR3 reads CASSMAGVVHEQYF. DNA for the CDR3: TGTGCCAGCAGCATGGCGGGAGTAGTCCACGAGCAGTACTTC.

The chain recombines TRBV6-5 with TRBJ1-1; maybe TRBD1 (5 bases). Germline V gene lookup returns CDR1 MNHEY and CDR2 SVGAGI. The ends were cut back, 7 bases at V and 1 base at J, with 10 bases in the middle. The CDR3 contains 13 residues. Written as DNA, the CDR3 is TGTGCCAGCACGGGGGATGGGAACACTGAAGCTTTCTTT. Its protein product is CASTGDGNTEAFF.

The rearrangement links TRBV28 to TRBJ2-7; D might be TRBD1 or TRBD2, each matching 7 bases. The CDR3 has 15 amino acids. CDR1 is MDHEN and CDR2 is SYDVKM in the germline V gene. V lost 6 bases to trimming and J lost 3 bases, with 18 bases between them. The CDR3 DNA reads as TGTGCCAGCAGGCCGGCGACAGGGAGGGGCTACGAGCAGTACTTC. Its protein is CASRPATGRGYEQYF.

This chain links TRBV28 with TRBJ2-7; D assignment may be TRBD1 or TRBD2 (5 bases each). Trimming removed 4 bases from V and 0 bases from J, with 16 bases in between. The V gene's germline CDR1 is MDHEN and CDR2 SYDVKM. This CDR3 contains 16 residues. The CDR3 DNA reads TGTGCCAGCAGTTCCCCCCGGGGCAGCGCCTCCTACGAGCAGTACTTC. It encodes CASSSPRGSASYEQYF.

The chain uses TRBV28 and TRBJ1-1; TRBD1 aligns across 11 bases. The CDR3 has 15 amino acids. V gave up 2 bases and J gave up 11 bases; unmatched junction bases: 10. Germline-derived CDR1 and CDR2 are MDHEN and SYDVKM. The CDR3 protein is CASSLRTGGAPRAFF. The CDR3 bases are TGTGCCAGCAGTTTAAGGACAGGGGGCGCCCCGAGGGCTTTCTTT.

This chain joins TRBV21-1 and TRBJ2-5; the D call of TRBD2 is as the table states it, not checked on the DNA. TRBV21-1 is shown as a pseudogene. The CDR3 is 15 amino acids. CDR3 sequence reads: CASSKREGREETQYF. The DNA of the CDR3 is TGTGCCAGCAGCAAGAGGGAGGGGCGGGAAGAGACCCAGTACTTC.

The V gene is TRBV28, the J gene TRBJ1-2; no firm D call. The length of the CDR3 is 13 residues. Trimming stripped 7 bases from V and 1 base from J, with 10 bases between. The germline CDR1 and CDR2 sequences are MDHEN and SYDVKM. As DNA, the CDR3 is TGTGCCAGCAACAGAGGGAATAACTATGGCTACACCTTC. Its translation: CASNRGNNYGYTF.

In regard to this clone: The same CDR3 can be traced to other DNA sequences in this sample. CDR3 in amino acids: CASSRLSGNTIYF. CDR3 DNA sequence: TGTGCCAGCAGCCGCCTCTCTGGAAACACCATATATTTT. The J gene is TRBJ1-3, the V gene TRBV28; unclear D gene. Germline-derived CDR1 and CDR2 are MDHEN and SYDVKM. V was clipped by 6 bases and J by 0 bases, with 6 bases between them. This CDR3 contains 13 residues.

The chain is built from TRBV27 and TRBJ2-1; D may be TRBD1 or TRBD2 (5 bases each). Trimming removed 6 bases at V and 10 bases at J, with 10 bases between. The CDR3 is 11 amino acids. Germline loops: CDR1 MNHEY, CDR2 SMNVEV (reference sequence). The CDR3 region has the DNA TGTGCCAGCAGAATACGGGACGAGCAGTTCTTC. Encoded protein: CASRIRDEQFF.

This clone was seen once. This chain connects TRBV28 to TRBJ1-2, with 8 bases lining up with TRBD1. The V gene end was trimmed by 2 bases and the J gene end by 6 bases; junction bases not matched to a gene: 14. The CDR3 has 17 residues. CDR1 MDHEN and CDR2 SYDVKM come from the germline V gene. This CDR3 reads CASSLRLLAGGIDGYTF. The CDR3 bases are TGTGCCAGCAGTTTACGTCTGTTGGCAGGGGGCATAGATGGCTACACCTTC.

This chain uses TRBV27 with TRBJ2-3, with D unresolved. The CDR3 covers 14 residues. Trimming took 7 bases from V and 4 from J, leaving 15 bases between them. Germline values: CDR1 MNHEY, CDR2 SMNVEV (reference sequence). CDR3 amino acids: CASTPFGPPDTQYF. The CDR3 DNA reads as TGTGCCAGCACCCCTTTTGGTCCCCCAGATACGCAGTATTTT.

V usage is TRBV5-5 and J usage is TRBJ2-5; perhaps TRBD2 as D (5 bases). V lost 5 bases to trimming and J lost 0 bases, with 11 bases between them. Germline V gene data show CDR1 as SGHKS and CDR2 as YYEKEE (reference sequence). CDR3 length: 14 amino acids. CDR3 sequence: CASREGLHQETQYF. DNA for the CDR3: TGTGCCAGCAGAGAAGGACTGCACCAAGAGACCCAGTACTTC.

The J gene is TRBJ1-2, the V gene TRBV28; possibly TRBD1 for D (5 bases). The germline V gene has CDR1 MDHEN and CDR2 SYDVKM. The CDR3 contains 14 residues. Trimming pared 8 bases from V and 2 bases from J, leaving 15 bases between. DNA for the CDR3: TGTGCCAGCGACAGCCCTCGGTTCAACTATGGCTACACCTTC. Encoded protein: CASDSPRFNYGYTF.

V usage is TRBV11-3 and J usage is TRBJ2-2; no reliable D call. V dropped 5 bases and J dropped 6 bases, with 10 bases sitting between them. The CDR3 is 13 amino acids. Per the germline V gene, CDR1 is SGHNT and CDR2 is YENEEA. This CDR3 reads CASSPSRPGELFF. The CDR3 nucleotides are TGTGCCAGCAGCCCCTCACGACCCGGGGAGCTGTTTTTT.

The chain has TRBV28 and TRBJ2-2, with 7 bases aligning to TRBD1. Germline CDR1 and CDR2: MDHEN and SYDVKM. After removal of 1 base from V and 0 bases from J, the junction contained 8 bases not matched to a gene. The CDR3 consists of 18 residues. The CDR3 protein is CASSLLPPRGPNTGELFF. DNA of the CDR3: TGTGCCAGCAGTTTATTACCTCCTAGGGGGCCGAACACCGGGGAGCTGTTTTTT.

The chain uses TRBV10-3 and TRBJ2-1; 8 bases fit TRBD2. There are 15 residues in the CDR3. Germline values: CDR1 ENHRY, CDR2 SYGVKD. The J segment lost 3 bases and the V segment lost 6 bases, leaving 7 bases of the junction unmatched. CDR3 amino acids: CAIRINSGNYNEQFF. The CDR3, as DNA: TGTGCCATCAGAATCAATAGCGGGAACTACAATGAGCAGTTCTTC.

This chain joins TRBV5-1 and TRBJ2-5; D gene uncertain. The V gene's germline CDR1 is SGHRS and CDR2 YFSETQ. Trimming stripped 4 bases from V and 3 bases from J, with 13 bases between. CDR3 length equals 14 residues. The CDR3 nucleotides are TGCGCCAGCAGCCCCTCCGTCCCAAAAGAGACCCAGTACTTC. This gives the protein CASSPSVPKETQYF.

This clone has only a few counts. The chain joins TRBV27 to TRBJ2-5; D gene uncertain. The CDR3 loop spans 12 amino acids. Trimming removed 9 bases at V and 5 bases at J, with 13 bases between. CDR1 and CDR2 (germline): MNHEY, SMNVEV (reference sequence). CDR3 DNA: TGTGCCAGTGGGTATATGTGGGAGACCCAGTACTTC. Translation: CASGYMWETQYF.

The chain uses TRBV4-1 and TRBJ1-5; a possible D gene is TRBD1 (6 bases). V gave up 0 bases and J gave up 4 bases, with 16 bases separating them. The CDR3 has 17 residues. The germline CDR1 and CDR2 sequences are MGHRA and YSYEKL. CDR3 protein: CASSQDKIRDKNQPQHF. CDR3 sequence (DNA): TGCGCCAGCAGCCAAGATAAGATAAGGGACAAAAATCAGCCCCAGCATTTT.

The chain couples TRBV5-1 to TRBJ1-1; D unclear. CDR3 size: 14 residues. Germline V gives CDR1 SGHRS, CDR2 YFSETQ. V lost 3 bases, J lost 5 bases, and 14 bases lay in between. The CDR3 DNA follows: TGCGCCAGCAGCTACGGAGGAACTGGGACTGAAGCTTTCTTT. As protein: CASSYGGTGTEAFF.

Remarks on this clone: Other DNA variants within this sample encode the same CDR3. The chain recombines TRBV12-5 with TRBJ2-6, with D hard to call. The CDR3 has 13 amino acids. Trimming took off 3 bases at V and 1 base at J, with 1 base between the two ends. The germline CDR1 and CDR2 sequences are LGHNT and FRNRAP. The CDR3 region is CASGFSGANVLTF. The CDR3 DNA sequence: TGTGCTAGTGGTTTTTCTGGGGCCAACGTCCTGACTTTC.